The 20 T cell receptor beta chains below come from one sample, sequenced in a study of beta chain features in type 1 diabetes. What was sequenced were expressed TCRB transcripts, since all of the isolated RNA had been reverse transcribed. Libraries were prepared by immunoSEQ multiplex PCR; TCRdb keeps only in-frame clonotypes and omits some of them. The data show over 90,000 clones, with approximately 30% seen just once and 0.53% held by the top ten. Study-wide findings and caveats: There was a moderate but significant shortening of TCRB CDR3s in all four CD4+ subsets of Type 1 diabetes patients.

No antigen has been assigned to these receptors. Sample: central memory CD4+ T cells from blood. All receptors come from a woman aged 18 to 35 with type 1 diabetes.

This clone came up a few times. The chain is built from TRBV29-1 and TRBJ1-1, with TRBD1 matching 7 bases. This CDR3 spans 13 amino acids. The germline V gene encodes CDR1 SQVTM and CDR2 ANQGSEA. The ends lost 6 bases at V and 1 base at J; junction bases unmatched: 5. The CDR3: CSVAGGKNTEAFF. The CDR3 DNA is TGCAGCGTCGCAGGGGGTAAGAACACTGAAGCTTTCTTT.

The gene calls are TRBV2 and TRBJ2-3; D gene uncertain. Looked up from germline, CDR1 is SNHLY and CDR2 is FYNNEI. V lost 6 bases and J lost 4, with 8 bases in between. This CDR3 spans 12 amino acids. The CDR3 region has the DNA TGTGCCAGCAGACCCCAGGCAGATACGCAGTATTTT. It codes for CASRPQADTQYF.

This clone occurred a few times. The chain couples TRBV7-2 to TRBJ2-3; TRBD2 aligns across 11 bases. The CDR3 extends over 15 amino acids. The V gene's germline CDR1 is SGHTA and CDR2 FQGNSA. V lost 6 bases and J lost 1; bases outside the gene matches: 3. CDR3 sequence reads: CASRRLAGRTDTQYF. The CDR3 DNA follows: TGTGCCAGCAGAAGACTAGCGGGGCGCACAGATACGCAGTATTTT.

V is TRBV5-1 and J is TRBJ2-3; 12 bases match TRBD2. Trimming removed 4 bases from V and 2 bases from J; junction bases left unmatched: 5. Looked up from germline, CDR1 is SGHRS and CDR2 is YFSETQ. This CDR3 is built from 16 residues. CDR3 sequence: CASSPRTSGVTDTQYF. The CDR3 bases are TGCGCCAGCAGCCCGCGGACTAGCGGGGTCACAGATACGCAGTATTTT.

This clone was counted between two and nine times. The chain combines TRBV4-1 with TRBJ2-2; possible D gene TRBD1, 5 bases. CDR3 length: 17 amino acids. V was trimmed by 4 bases and J by 1 base, leaving 16 bases between them. Germline CDR1 is MGHRA and CDR2 is YSYEKL. The CDR3 nucleotides are TGCGCCAGCAGCCCGCTAGGGGCAGGAAAGAACACCGGGGAGCTGTTTTTT. Its protein is CASSPLGAGKNTGELFF.

V is TRBV7-2 and J is TRBJ2-2; 8 nucleotides line up with TRBD2. Per germline, CDR1 SGHTA and CDR2 FQGNSA. This CDR3 spans 15 amino acids. V was clipped by 7 bases and J by 4 bases; unmatched bases: 8. In DNA, the CDR3 is TGTGCCAGCACCCTGGGACTAGGGAGCACCGGGGAGCTGTTTTTT. This translates into CASTLGLGSTGELFF.

The CDR3 loop reads CAGRLSQETQYF. CDR3 nucleotide sequence: TGTGCCGGGCGTTTGAGCCAAGAGACCCAGTACTTC. This rearrangement joins TRBV2 to TRBJ2-5; D unclear. This CDR3 has 12 residues. Germline CDR1 SNHLY, CDR2 FYNNEI. V lost 11 bases and J lost 1, with 11 bases in between.

The V gene is TRBV28, the J gene TRBJ2-2; TRBD1 aligns across 8 bases. CDR3 size: 15 residues. Losses at the gene ends were 2 bases for V and 1 base for J; bases not matched to a gene: 0. Germline CDR1 and CDR2: MDHEN and SYDVKM. CDR3 in DNA: TGTGCCAGCAGTTTAGGGACAGGGAACACCGGGGAGCTGTTTTTT. Translating gives CASSLGTGNTGELFF.

The chain couples TRBV7-2 to TRBJ2-3; 10 nucleotides align to TRBD1. This CDR3 spans 16 amino acids. V trimming: 0 bases; J trimming: 4 bases; junction bases outside the gene matches: 4. Germline V gene sequence: CDR1 SGHTA, CDR2 FQGNSA. The CDR3 bases are TGTGCCAGCAGCTTAGCTTATGGGACAGGGGCAGATACGCAGTATTTT. Its translation is CASSLAYGTGADTQYF.

In its sample, this clone was seen a few times. J is TRBJ2-2 and V is TRBV5-4; possibly TRBD1 for D (5 bases). The CDR3 has 14 amino acids. The V gene lost 0 bases and the J gene lost 6 bases, with 9 bases spanning the gap. Germline V gene data show CDR1 as SGHNT and CDR2 as YYREEE (reference sequence). The CDR3, as DNA: TGTGCCAGCAGCTTGGCCCTCAGGGCCGGGGAGCTGTTTTTT. This encodes CASSLALRAGELFF.

V is TRBV11-3 and J is TRBJ2-6; no firm D call. The CDR3 runs to 16 residues. V lost 1 base and J 2 bases, leaving 9 bases between the germline ends. Looked up from germline, CDR1 is SGHNT and CDR2 is YENEEA. The CDR3 sequence: CASSLGFSAGANVLTF. The CDR3 DNA follows: TGTGCCAGCAGCTTAGGGTTCTCGGCTGGGGCCAACGTCCTGACTTTC.

The rearrangement links TRBV4-1 to TRBJ2-7; D unresolved. Per the germline V gene, CDR1 is MGHRA and CDR2 is YSYEKL. Trimming cost V 2 bases and J 4 bases, with 15 bases left between them. The CDR3 consists of 15 residues. The CDR3 reads CASSQLDTTYYEQYF. The DNA of the CDR3 is TGCGCCAGCAGCCAATTAGACACGACCTATTACGAGCAGTACTTC.

In DNA form, the CDR3 reads TGCGCCAGCCACCCGGGGACATTAGGGGATACGCAGTATTTT. Translation: CASHPGTLGDTQYF. This rearrangement joins TRBV5-1 to TRBJ2-3, with D possibly being TRBD1 (6 bases). The CDR3 is made up of 14 amino acids. The germline gives CDR1 SGHRS, CDR2 YFSETQ. The germline V and J ends were trimmed by 7 bases and 6 bases, with 18 bases remaining between them.

There are a few counts of this clone. V is TRBV7-9 and J is TRBJ1-1; D ambiguous. The germline CDR1 and CDR2 sequences are SEHNR and FQNEAQ (reference sequence). V was clipped by 4 bases and J by 6 bases, with 15 bases between them. The CDR3 has 14 amino acids. The CDR3 reads CASSSHTERAEAFF. The DNA for the CDR3 is TGTGCCAGCAGCTCGCATACCGAGAGGGCTGAAGCTTTCTTT.

The gene calls are TRBV9 and TRBJ2-1; D possibly corresponds to TRBD1 (6 bases). Trimming pared 4 bases from V and 10 bases from J, leaving 18 bases between. The CDR3 totals 14 residues. The germline gives CDR1 SGDLS, CDR2 YYNGEE. CDR3 residues: CASSTTRFQGEQFF. CDR3 nucleotide sequence: TGTGCCAGCAGCACTACGCGGTTTCAGGGGGAGCAGTTCTTC. The full variable domain, rest sourced from reference TRBV9 and TRBJ2-1, is DSGVTQTPKHLITATGQRVTLRCSPRSGDLSVYWYQQSLDQGLQFLIQYYNGEERAKGNILERFSAQQFPDLHSELNLSSLELGDSALYFCASSTTRFQGEQFFGPGTRLTVL.

The chain carries TRBV27 and TRBJ2-1; tentative D call: TRBD1 (5 bases). Germline-derived CDR1 and CDR2 are MNHEY and SMNVEV (reference sequence). This CDR3 is built from 15 residues. Trimming took off 6 bases at V and 4 bases at J, with 16 bases between the two ends. DNA of the CDR3: TGTGCCAGCAGCCCCGGCCCTAGGGGATACAATGAGCAGTTCTTC. This translates into CASSPGPRGYNEQFF.

This chain connects TRBV10-3 to TRBJ2-2; 7 bases map to TRBD1. This CDR3 is built from 14 residues. V trimming: 6 bases; J trimming: 2 bases; junction bases outside the gene matches: 3. The germline CDR1 and CDR2 sequences are ENHRY and SYGVKD. In DNA form, the CDR3 reads TGTGCCATCAGAGGGGGCGCAAACACCGGGGAGCTGTTTTTT. Protein sequence: CAIRGGANTGELFF.

The genes are TRBV7-9 and TRBJ1-1; D is perhaps TRBD1 (5 bases). The CDR3 sequence is 15 residues long. Germline V lookup: CDR1 SEHNR, CDR2 FQNEAQ (reference sequence). V was shortened by 1 base and J by 6 bases, with 15 bases between the two germline ends. This chain's CDR3 is CASSLEGRLGAEAFF. DNA of the CDR3: TGTGCCAGCAGCTTAGAGGGGCGGCTTGGCGCTGAAGCTTTCTTT.

The CDR3 DNA reads TGTGCCAGCAGTGGTCAGGGGCGCGGCACCGGGGAGCTGTTTTTT. Residues: CASSGQGRGTGELFF. The chain combines TRBV25-1 with TRBJ2-2; possibly TRBD1 for D (6 bases). The CDR3 has 15 residues. Between the trimmed V and J ends, which lost 4 bases and 4 bases, there was a span of 13 bases. Germline values: CDR1 MGHDK, CDR2 SYGVNS.

The rearrangement links TRBV28 to TRBJ2-4, with TRBD2 as a possible D gene (5 bases). The CDR3 runs to 12 residues. CDR1 is MDHEN and CDR2 is SYDVKM in the germline V gene. V gave up 5 bases and J gave up 10 bases, with 12 bases separating them. The CDR3 coding sequence is TGTGCCAGCAGTGCCCAACTAGGGATTCAGTACTTC. Amino acids: CASSAQLGIQYF.